The subject of this entry is one TCR beta chain. Its cognate antigen has yet to be identified. No much larger clone is present one base from it, and per-base qualities are unavailable. Whole blood was collected in K2EDTA tubes by collaborating institutions according to the institutions' own protocols. For TCRbeta analysis, collaborators shipped samples in one of three forms: frozen whole blood, isolated PBMCs, or DNA extracted from either of those sample types. The data belong to a study of blood T cell repertoires in COVID-19 (TCRdb year 2020). As for the study more broadly: The collaborator samples originated in the United States, Italy and Spain and spanned the acute and convalescent phases of COVID-19. Where HLA class I and class II types were available, the types were taken from metadata supplied by the sample provider, not from assay-based typing. Sample metadata almost always included a de-identified subject ID, COVID-19 status, age in years and sex. A freely available public database, intended as a resource for researchers studying the immune response to SARS-CoV-2, is where the repertoires were released. Samples were obtained from the ongoing ImmuneRACE study (first 160 participants) and from about 1,300 subjects provided by 6 global collaborators. Subjects who had been exposed to COVID-19, were actively infected with it, or had recovered from it provided the deeply sampled blood TCRbeta repertoires that made up the dataset. The material from the prospective study consisted of cDNA or gDNA derived from T cells, B-cell-depleted T cells, or PBMCs.

Study-level results and caveats: Clinical and demographic metadata were provided uncurated, with the amount varying by source and participant.

TCRbeta CDR3 regions were amplified from genomic DNA by means of the immunoSEQ Assay, a bias-controlled multiplex PCR. In the original analysis: The number of nucleated cells in each sample was estimated by amplification of reference gene primers within the assay. To quantify the absolute abundance of each unique TCRbeta CDR3 rearrangement, sequence reads were collapsed and filtered. For each sample, productive Simpson clonality was calculated by taking the square root of Simpson's diversity index across productive rearrangements. Here the immuneACCESS table is served through TCRdb, limited to in-frame sequences with V and J called. Missing clones are a known gap in these copies; in checked studies unresolved V genes cover under half, and the rest lacks a known reason. The V and J calls and clone size were taken over from that table, and D and trimming were inferred from the DNA. The table for this sample lists tens of thousands of clones; about 79% of them were counted only once. The ten largest clones represent approximately 25% of the sample.

CDR1 and CDR2, per the germline V gene, are KGHSH and LQKENI. Germline trimming: 2 bases from V, 3 bases from J; junction bases outside gene matches: 0. The CDR3, cysteine through phenylalanine, is 14 amino acids long. Only the CDR3 DNA stays, 42 bases, in frame from base 1. The sequence came from a human donor with acute or convalescent COVID-19. The donor label of this sample is uncertain. This chain joins TRBV18 to TRBJ1-2, and 10 junctional nucleotides match TRBD1. The sequenced sample was peripheral blood. Read as DNA, the sequence is TGTGCCAGCTCACCAGGGACAGGGGACTATGGCTACACCTTC. Its protein reads: CASSPGTGDYGYTF. Here the CDR3 is joined to the reference TRBV18 and TRBJ1-2 genes, and the full variable domain is: NAGVMQNPRHLVRRRGQEARLRCSPMKGHSHVYWYRQLPEEGLKFMVYLQKENIIDESGMPKERFSAEFPKEGPSILRIQQVVRGDSAAYFCASSPGTGDYGYTFGSGTRLTVV.